This TCR beta chain was recorded in a study of read filtering for tumor transcriptome and immune sequencing. Study-level information: Patients were 17 male and approximately 15 female, mean age 65.9 years, range about 47 to 85.

This clonotype appeared many times. Its antigen is not identified. Trimming at V came to 0 bases and at J to 2 bases, leaving 1 base not matched to a gene. The CDR3 has 14 residues. From germline, CDR1 is SGHRS and CDR2 YFSETQ. Points from the study as a whole: About 81.9% of IR-seq clonotypes had one read, totaling around 3.3% of reads; RNA-seq: approximately 73% and 42%.

Molecular barcoded adaptors covering alpha/delta and beta/gamma chains were used on 400 to 450 ng RNA. MiXCR, applied by TCRdb to the reads, yields one record per CDR3 protein. The sample carries some 140,000 distinct CDR3 sequences, about 13% recorded once. V gene TRBV5-1 combines with J gene TRBJ2-7; TRBD2 aligns across 8 bases. This clonotype was sampled from a donor at least 40 years old with multiple myeloma. Sequenced material: a population of CD138-negative cells sorted from bone marrow. The CDR3 sequence: CASSLELAAYEQYF. Here the CDR3 DNA reads TGCGCCAGCAGCTTGGAACTAGCGGCCTACGAGCAGTACTTC.